Each of the 10 T cell receptor beta chains below was sequenced from the same sample in a study of cytomegalovirus exposure and HLA in healthy donors. Amplification used 60 Vbeta primers and 13 Jbeta primers. Assay: immunoSEQ multiplex PCR; the TCRdb copy retains only in-frame clones and omits some. The data contain over 150,000 clones, over 75% of them singletons. Sequencing input: PBMCs. The receptors here all came from a woman aged 50 to 65 in good health and CMV-seropositive.

The chain joins TRBV18 to TRBJ2-7; TRBD1 aligns across 8 bases. The germline gives CDR1 KGHSH, CDR2 LQKENI. With 3 bases clipped from V and 0 bases from J, the junction kept 16 bases outside the gene matches. This CDR3 region has 19 residues. The CDR3 sequence: CASSPYSHSTGASSYEQYF. DNA of the CDR3: TGTGCCAGCTCACCCTATTCACATTCGACAGGGGCCAGCTCCTACGAGCAGTACTTC.

This clone showed up just once. The J gene is TRBJ2-4, the V gene TRBV28, with 9 bases identical to TRBD2. Losses at the gene ends were 6 bases for V and 9 bases for J; bases not matched to a gene: 12. CDR3 size: 15 residues. CDR1 and CDR2 (germline): MDHEN, SYDVKM. CDR3 nucleotides: TGTGCCAGCAGGTCGGGAAAAGCGGGGGGAACCATTCAGTACTTC. Translated, it gives CASRSGKAGGTIQYF.

The V call is TRBV28, the J call TRBJ2-1; 9 bases agree with TRBD2. Unmatched junction bases numbered 18, after V lost 6 bases and J lost 0 bases. CDR1 and CDR2 (germline): MDHEN, SYDVKM. The CDR3 consists of 20 residues. The CDR3 DNA sequence: TGTGCCAGCAGATCAGGGAGGAGCCTAGCGGGACCTTACTCCTACAATGAGCAGTTCTTC. Translated: CASRSGRSLAGPYSYNEQFF.

The CDR3 is CASSPEITGELFF. DNA of the CDR3: TGCGCCAGCAGCCCGGAGATCACCGGGGAGCTGTTTTTT. The chain links TRBV5-1 to TRBJ2-2; D uncertain. This CDR3 comprises 13 residues. The V end lost 4 bases, the J end lost 4 bases, and 8 bases lay between the germline ends. Germline values: CDR1 SGHRS, CDR2 YFSETQ.

This chain connects TRBV7-2 to TRBJ1-1, with D maybe TRBD1 (6 bases). V lost 4 bases, J lost 1 base, and 13 bases lay in between. The length of the CDR3 is 15 residues. Germline V CDR1 and CDR2: SGHTA, FQGNSA. CDR3: CASSSYGQPNTEAFF. CDR3 sequence (DNA): TGTGCCAGCAGCTCTTATGGACAGCCGAACACTGAAGCTTTCTTT. Filled out from reference TRBV7-2 and TRBJ1-1, the complete variable domain reads GAGVSQSPSNKVTEKGKDVELRCDPISGHTALYWYRQSLGQGLEFLIYFQGNSAPDKSGLPSDRFSAERTGGSVSTLTIQRTQQEDSAVYLCASSSYGQPNTEAFFGQGTRLTVV.

The chain joins TRBV14 to TRBJ2-3; 7 bases map to TRBD1. Looked up from germline, CDR1 is SGHDN and CDR2 is FVKESK. CDR3 size: 14 residues. Trimming removed 5 bases from V and 4 bases from J; junction bases left unmatched: 6. DNA of the CDR3: TGTGCCAGCAGCTGGCGACAGGGACCAGATACGCAGTATTTT. Its protein product is CASSWRQGPDTQYF.

The chain combines TRBV28 with TRBJ1-2; 7 bases are a match to TRBD1. Germline CDR1 MDHEN, CDR2 SYDVKM. V dropped 2 bases and J dropped 2; count of bases not matched to a gene: 5. The CDR3 spans 15 residues. CDR3 in amino acids: CASSLTGQRNYGYTF. For the CDR3, the DNA is TGTGCCAGCAGTTTAACGGGACAGAGGAACTATGGCTACACCTTC.

CDR3 sequence reads: CATEDTGTASSPLHF. The CDR3 DNA is TGTGCCACCGAAGACACCGGGACAGCCAGTTCACCCCTCCACTTT. The chain combines TRBV28 with TRBJ1-6, with TRBD1 identical over 7 bases. The CDR3 loop spans 15 amino acids. Trimming at V came to 10 bases and at J to 9 bases, leaving 15 bases not matched to a gene. Germline V lookup: CDR1 MDHEN, CDR2 SYDVKM.

This clone has just a few counts. V usage is TRBV9 and J usage is TRBJ1-1; no definite D call. The CDR3 covers 14 residues. CDR1 is SGDLS and CDR2 is YYNGEE in the germline V gene. Deletions cut 2 bases from V and 5 bases from J, with 13 bases between. The CDR3 here is CASSVSPGLTEAFF. In DNA form, the CDR3 reads TGTGCCAGCAGCGTTTCCCCCGGTTTGACTGAAGCTTTCTTT.

This clone was picked up a small number of times. V is TRBV9 and J is TRBJ2-7, with TRBD2 as a possible D gene (6 bases). The CDR3 is made up of 15 amino acids. Trimming took 1 base from V and 3 from J, leaving 14 bases between them. The germline V gene encodes CDR1 SGDLS and CDR2 YYNGEE. Here the CDR3 reads CASSVSPAGLYEQYF. CDR3 nucleotide sequence: TGTGCCAGCAGCGTATCCCCGGCGGGGCTCTACGAGCAGTACTTC.